The 30 T cell receptor beta chains presented below share a single source sample, sequenced in a study of shared clonotypes between healthy human individuals. Produced via immunoSEQ multiplex PCR; TCRdb's table is partial and in-frame only. The profile shows fewer than 2.5 million clones, 93% of them singletons. The sample consisted of naive CD4+ T cells from PBMCs. Subset: CD45RA+ positively selected. These receptor sequences come from a man between 18 and 35 years old in good health. Some clones in this sample may be carry-over from other donors' samples.

The chain employs TRBV6-6 and TRBJ1-5, with D possibly TRBD1 on 6 matching bases. The CDR3 is made up of 14 amino acids. Germline loops: CDR1 MNHNY, CDR2 SVGAGI (reference sequence). The germline V and J ends were trimmed by 4 bases and 2 bases, with 9 bases remaining between them. The CDR3: CASSWRQGNQPQHF. For the CDR3, the DNA is TGTGCCAGCAGTTGGCGACAGGGCAATCAGCCCCAGCATTTT.

This rearrangement joins TRBV7-9 to TRBJ1-1; 8 bases fit TRBD1. Per the germline V gene, CDR1 is SEHNR and CDR2 is FQNEAQ (reference sequence). CDR3 size: 14 residues. J gave up 5 bases and V 4 bases, and 6 bases lay outside the gene matches. The chain's CDR3 is CASSSAGGRTEAFF. CDR3 in DNA: TGTGCCAGCAGCTCCGCAGGGGGCCGGACTGAAGCTTTCTTT.

This clone was counted a single time. V gene TRBV5-1 combines with J gene TRBJ2-7; 11 bases are shared with TRBD2. The CDR3 has 17 amino acids. Unmatched junction bases numbered 10, after V lost 2 bases and J lost 3 bases. Germline-derived CDR1 and CDR2 are SGHRS and YFSETQ. CDR3 in amino acids: CASSFLAGGFSVYEQYF. In DNA form, the CDR3 reads TGCGCCAGCAGCTTTCTAGCGGGAGGTTTCTCTGTCTACGAGCAGTACTTC.

The V gene is TRBV5-1, the J gene TRBJ2-5, with D possibly TRBD1 on 7 matching bases. Looked up from germline, CDR1 is SGHRS and CDR2 is YFSETQ. The V end lost 4 bases, the J end lost 5 bases, and 24 bases lay between the germline ends. This CDR3 spans 17 amino acids. CDR3 DNA: TGCGCCAGCAGCCCCCGCCCCGACAGGGCGGCGGGGGAGACCCAGTACTTC. The encoded protein is CASSPRPDRAAGETQYF.

This chain uses TRBV7-2 with TRBJ2-3; no firm D call. Between the trimmed V and J ends, which lost 4 bases and 4 bases, there was a span of 9 bases. Germline assignment: CDR1 SGHTA and CDR2 FQGNSA. This CDR3 is built from 13 residues. In DNA form, the CDR3 reads TGTGCCAGCAGCTACTCGGCGGCAGATACGCAGTATTTT. This encodes CASSYSAADTQYF.

The chain uses TRBV5-6 and TRBJ2-1; D might be TRBD2 (5 bases). Trimming cost V 0 bases and J 6 bases, with 13 bases left between them. Germline V lookup: CDR1 SGHDT, CDR2 YYEEEE. This CDR3 has 15 residues. CDR3 coding DNA: TGTGCCAGCAGCTTGGGGGCTAGCCAGCGCAATGAGCAGTTCTTC. Translation: CASSLGASQRNEQFF. Based on the CDR3 plus reference TRBV5-6 and TRBJ2-1, the full variable domain is DAGVTQSPTHLIKTRGQQVTLRCSPKSGHDTVSWYQQALGQGPQFIFQYYEEEERQRGNFPDRFSGHQFPNYSSELNVNALLLGDSALYLCASSLGASQRNEQFFGPGTRLTVL.

V usage is TRBV5-1 and J usage is TRBJ2-1, with D possibly TRBD1 on 5 matching bases. V was cut by 0 bases and J by 8 bases, with 21 bases left in between. Germline values: CDR1 SGHRS, CDR2 YFSETQ. The CDR3 length is 17 residues. The CDR3 reads CASSLVGEGSLGYEQFF. CDR3 bases: TGCGCCAGCAGCTTGGTAGGGGAAGGTTCGTTAGGGTATGAGCAGTTCTTC.

The chain carries TRBV11-2 and TRBJ1-5; 11 bases are a match to TRBD1. CDR1 is SGHAT, CDR2 FQNNGV, per germline. This CDR3 spans 15 amino acids. V lost 4 bases and J lost 6; bases outside the gene matches: 5. The CDR3 DNA is TGTGCCAGCAGCTCCGGACAGGGGGCCGGTCAGCCCCAGCATTTT. Protein product: CASSSGQGAGQPQHF.

This sequence joins TRBV6-5 and TRBJ2-5; 8 bases match TRBD2. The DNA end is a closer match to TRBJ2-7, so the J assignment may be wrong. Per the germline V gene, CDR1 is MNHEY and CDR2 is SVGAGI. CDR3 length equals 13 residues. The CDR3 region has the DNA TGTGCCAGCACCTCCGGGACTAGCTACGAGCAGTACTTC. Its translation: CASTSGTSYEQYF.

This chain joins TRBV28 and TRBJ1-2; TRBD1 aligns across 7 bases. This CDR3 is built from 14 residues. Trimming took 6 bases from V and 2 from J; bases not matched to a gene: 6. Germline-derived CDR1 and CDR2 are MDHEN and SYDVKM. CDR3 residues: CASRIGGANYGYTF. The CDR3 nucleotides are TGTGCCAGCAGAATAGGGGGCGCGAACTATGGCTACACCTTC.

Remarks on this clone: This sample includes further DNA sequences coding for the same CDR3. V gene TRBV18 combines with J gene TRBJ1-1; D not resolved. CDR3 length equals 12 residues. V was shortened by 3 bases and J by 6 bases, with 8 bases between the two germline ends. CDR1 and CDR2 from the germline V gene are KGHSH and LQKENI. The CDR3 loop reads CASSPTGPEAFF. CDR3 bases: TGTGCCAGCTCACCGACCGGACCTGAAGCTTTCTTT.

V gene TRBV4-1 combines with J gene TRBJ2-1, with TRBD2 matching over 13 bases. The V and J ends lost 4 bases and 1 base, in that order; junction bases with no gene match: 4. The V gene's germline CDR1 is MGHRA and CDR2 YSYEKL. The CDR3 runs 17 residues. The CDR3 region has the DNA TGCGCCAGCAGCCGCCGGACTAGCGGGAGTTCCTACAATGAGCAGTTCTTC. This encodes CASSRRTSGSSYNEQFF.

The chain links TRBV5-1 to TRBJ2-7, with D possibly TRBD2 on 6 matching bases. Germline CDR1 and CDR2: SGHRS and YFSETQ. Trimming removed 5 bases at V and 1 base at J, with 7 bases between. This CDR3 contains 12 residues. CDR3 in DNA: TGCGCCAGCAGGCGGGGTTCCTACGAGCAGTACTTC. Its translation: CASRRGSYEQYF.

The chain uses TRBV28 and TRBJ2-7; D call uncertain. CDR3 length equals 11 residues. Per the germline V gene, CDR1 is MDHEN and CDR2 is SYDVKM. The V and J ends lost 4 bases and 3 bases respectively, with 4 bases between them. CDR3: CASSYHYEQYF. DNA of the CDR3: TGTGCCAGCAGTTACCACTACGAGCAGTACTTC.

A remark on this clone: Other DNA sequences in the sample encode the same CDR3. This chain connects TRBV7-2 to TRBJ2-5; D is possibly TRBD2 (5 bases). Trimming removed 3 bases at V and 2 bases at J, with 10 bases between. In germline, CDR1 is SGHTA, CDR2 FQGNSA. The CDR3 spans 14 residues. The CDR3 reads CASSLGGSQETQYF. CDR3 DNA: TGTGCCAGCAGCTTGGGCGGGTCTCAAGAGACCCAGTACTTC.

This clone appeared a single time. The CDR3: CASRIGTQETQYF. The CDR3 region has the DNA TGCGCCAGCAGAATCGGGACCCAAGAGACCCAGTACTTC. The chain has TRBV5-1 and TRBJ2-5; tentatively, D is TRBD1 or TRBD2 (5 bases each). This CDR3 contains 13 residues. Germline CDR1 reads SGHRS; CDR2 reads YFSETQ. Trimming took 5 bases from V and 1 from J, leaving 9 bases between them.

This chain connects TRBV4-3 to TRBJ2-6; 8 bases map to TRBD1. J lost 1 base, V lost 4 bases, and 6 bases had no gene match. Germline V gives CDR1 LGHNA, CDR2 YSLEER. CDR3 length: 17 amino acids. The CDR3 region has the DNA TGCGCCAGCAGCCGAGACAGGGGCGGTTCTGGGGCCAACGTCCTGACTTTC. It translates to CASSRDRGGSGANVLTF.

The rearrangement uses TRBV2 and TRBJ1-2; D is ambiguous. The germline V gene has CDR1 SNHLY and CDR2 FYNNEI. This CDR3 contains 14 residues. The V gene lost 4 bases and the J gene lost 0 bases, with 9 bases spanning the gap. As DNA, the CDR3 is TGTGCCAGCAGTGCGGCAGTATCTAACTATGGCTACACCTTC. Its translation: CASSAAVSNYGYTF.

The chain links TRBV6-5 to TRBJ1-3; D is ambiguous. Germline loops: CDR1 MNHEY, CDR2 SVGAGI. V lost 2 bases, J lost 8 bases, and 10 bases lay in between. The CDR3 runs 13 residues. The CDR3 loop is CASSYVPGDTIYF. DNA of the CDR3: TGTGCCAGCAGTTACGTCCCTGGGGACACCATATATTTT.

This clone was seen just once. The chain uses TRBV7-9 and TRBJ2-3; D gene ambiguous. The germline V gene encodes CDR1 SEHNR and CDR2 FQNEAQ (reference sequence). This CDR3 has 13 residues. The V and J ends lost 2 bases and 4 bases respectively, with 7 bases between them. The CDR3 DNA sequence: TGTGCCAGCAGCTTACCTTTGCCAGATACGCAGTATTTT. This gives the protein CASSLPLPDTQYF.

The chain is built from TRBV6-5 and TRBJ2-1, with TRBD2 as a possible D gene (5 bases). V was trimmed by 6 bases and J by 6 bases, leaving 18 bases between them. The CDR3 loop spans 15 amino acids. CDR1 MNHEY and CDR2 SVGAGI come from the germline V gene. The chain's CDR3 is CASSPELVGINEQFF. CDR3 sequence (DNA): TGTGCCAGCAGCCCTGAACTAGTAGGGATCAATGAGCAGTTCTTC.

The genes are TRBV5-6 and TRBJ1-2; D not resolved. V lost 4 bases, J lost 6 bases, and 16 bases lay in between. The germline V gene has CDR1 SGHDT and CDR2 YYEEEE. This CDR3 spans 14 amino acids. The CDR3 DNA reads TGTGCCAGCAGCCCCCCGCGATCCTCAAATGGCTACACCTTC. Translating gives CASSPPRSSNGYTF.

The chain combines TRBV5-1 with TRBJ2-5, with a tentative D call TRBD2 (5 bases). V was trimmed by 6 bases and J by 5 bases, leaving 14 bases between them. The CDR3 extends over 13 amino acids. Germline loops: CDR1 SGHRS, CDR2 YFSETQ. CDR3 amino acids: CASNRGVGETQYF. The DNA of the CDR3 is TGCGCCAGCAATCGGGGAGTGGGGGAGACCCAGTACTTC.

The V call is TRBV5-1, the J call TRBJ2-7; TRBD1 matches 10 bases. The CDR3 has 15 residues. Trimming removed 4 bases from V and 5 bases from J; junction bases left unmatched: 9. Germline V gene data show CDR1 as SGHRS and CDR2 as YFSETQ. The CDR3 loop reads CASSPWDRGRNEQYF. CDR3 nucleotide sequence: TGCGCCAGCAGCCCCTGGGACAGGGGTCGGAACGAGCAGTACTTC.

V is TRBV11-2 and J is TRBJ2-3; possibly TRBD2 for D (6 bases). V was pared by 5 bases and J by 4 bases, with 13 bases between. CDR1 is SGHAT, CDR2 FQNNGV, per germline. The CDR3 length is 14 residues. CDR3 protein: CASSQLWGADTQYF. CDR3 in DNA: TGTGCCAGCAGCCAATTATGGGGGGCAGATACGCAGTATTTT.

CDR3 loop: CASSNGLAGDTGELFF. In nucleotides, the CDR3 is TGTGCCAGCAGCAACGGGCTAGCGGGGGACACCGGGGAGCTGTTTTTT. The gene calls are TRBV14 and TRBJ2-2; 10 bases line up with TRBD2. This CDR3 is built from 16 residues. CDR1 is SGHDN, CDR2 FVKESK, per germline. V gave up 5 bases and J gave up 3 bases; unmatched junction bases: 6.

J is TRBJ1-2 and V is TRBV5-4; 7 nucleotides agree with TRBD1. The junction had 9 bases not matched to a gene; V was cut back by 0 bases and J by 7 bases. Germline V gene data show CDR1 as SGHNT and CDR2 as YYREEE (reference sequence). This CDR3 has 15 residues. CDR3 nucleotide sequence: TGTGCCAGCAGCTTGGAGGGACAGTTAATCGGTGGCTACACCTTC. As protein: CASSLEGQLIGGYTF.

This sequence joins TRBV15 and TRBJ2-2; D may match TRBD1 or TRBD2 (5 bases each). Germline V gene sequence: CDR1 LNHNV, CDR2 YYDKDF (reference sequence). The V gene lost 0 bases and the J gene lost 3 bases, with 11 bases spanning the gap. This CDR3 is built from 16 residues. CDR3 in amino acids: CATSRDRGRYTGELFF. In DNA, the CDR3 is TGTGCCACCAGCAGAGATCGGGGCCGGTACACCGGGGAGCTGTTTTTT.

This clone is a singleton in its sample. The genes are TRBV5-1 and TRBJ2-1, with 16 bases that match TRBD2. The CDR3 has 17 residues. V shed 3 bases, J shed 4 bases, and the junction held 4 bases outside the gene matches. Germline V CDR1 and CDR2: SGHRS, YFSETQ. The CDR3 coding sequence is TGCGCCAGCAGCTGGGGACTAGCGGGAGGGCGATACAATGAGCAGTTCTTC. As protein: CASSWGLAGGRYNEQFF. The full variable domain, rest sourced from reference TRBV5-1 and TRBJ2-1, is KAGVTQTPRYLIKTRGQQVTLSCSPISGHRSVSWYQQTPGQGLQFLFEYFSETQRNKGNFPGRFSGRQFSNSRSEMNVSTLELGDSALYLCASSWGLAGGRYNEQFFGPGTRLTVL.

On this clone: This sample also contains other DNA sequences that code for the same CDR3. The V and J genes are TRBV5-1 and TRBJ2-7; TRBD1 matches at 7 bases. Germline values: CDR1 SGHRS, CDR2 YFSETQ. With 3 bases clipped from V and 4 bases from J, the junction kept 7 bases outside the gene matches. The CDR3 spans 14 residues. The CDR3 DNA is TGCGCCAGCAGCTCCCGGGACAGAGGGTACGAGCAGTACTTC. Its translation is CASSSRDRGYEQYF.